This TCR beta chain was identified in a study of blood T cell repertoires in COVID-19. The CDR3 spans 14 residues. V lost 3 bases and J lost 0, with 6 bases in between. Germline V gene lookup returns CDR1 MNHEY and CDR2 SMNVEV (reference sequence). In the source study's methods: The authors estimated nucleated cell counts from reference gene primer amplification. Clones were read by immunoSEQ multiplex PCR, and TCRdb kept only the in-frame ones, dropping some. Clone size and the V and J calls come from that table; the DNA yielded D and trimming. The sample carries fewer than 60,000 clones, 90% to 95% recorded once. Seattle's enrolled individuals joined amid active infection and were then monitored longitudinally.

Sequenced material: peripheral blood. This TCR came from a man in his 60s with COVID-19, enrolled during active disease. This chain joins TRBV27 and TRBJ1-3; unclear D gene. The CDR3 DNA reads as TGTGCCAGCAGTTTGCGGAGCTCTGGAAACACCATATATTTT. Its protein is CASSLRSSGNTIYF.